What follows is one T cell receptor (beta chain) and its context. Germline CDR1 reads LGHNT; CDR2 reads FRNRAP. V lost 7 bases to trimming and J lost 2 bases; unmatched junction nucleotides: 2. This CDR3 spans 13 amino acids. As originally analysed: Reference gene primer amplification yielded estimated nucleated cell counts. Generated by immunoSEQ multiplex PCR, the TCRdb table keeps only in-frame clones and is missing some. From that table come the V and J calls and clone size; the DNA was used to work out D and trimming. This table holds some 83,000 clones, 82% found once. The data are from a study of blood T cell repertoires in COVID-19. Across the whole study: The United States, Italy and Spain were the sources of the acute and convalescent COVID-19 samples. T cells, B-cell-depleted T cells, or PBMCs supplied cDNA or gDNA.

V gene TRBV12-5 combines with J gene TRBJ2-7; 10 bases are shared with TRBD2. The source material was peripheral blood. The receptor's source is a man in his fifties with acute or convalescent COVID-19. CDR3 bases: TGTGCTAGTGCCCTAGCGGGGGCCTACGAGCAGTACTTC. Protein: CASALAGAYEQYF.